This T cell receptor beta chain appears in the sequencing data of a study of early T cells in non-severe SARS-CoV-2 infection. Study-wide context: Chains were not paired, and sequencing was done on bulk RNA from unsorted whole blood. Study-wide results and limits: Anti-spike CD8 specificities were favored by VDJdb matching, whose results missed private and CD4 specificities.

Unique molecular identifiers were affixed to single, distinct cDNA molecules. TCRdb passed the 5' RACE reads through MiXCR, listing each CDR3 protein once. The table includes about 64,000 distinct CDR3 sequences, just over 20% detected once. CDR3 size: 16 residues. Looked up from germline, CDR1 is KGHSH and CDR2 is LQKENI. The V end was cut by 2 bases, the J end by 5 bases, with 18 bases between. Worth noting for this clonotype: What it binds is unknown.

The rearrangement uses TRBV18 and TRBJ2-5; perhaps D is TRBD1 or TRBD2 (5 bases each). The receptor's source is an adult who was a healthcare worker with PCR-confirmed SARS-CoV-2 infection or an uninfected control (not recorded which). The material sequenced was whole blood, taken at baseline. The CDR3 DNA follows: TGTGCCAGCTCACCATCCGGGACGACTTTCGTCGAGACCCAGTACTTC. Translation: CASSPSGTTFVETQYF.